This entry describes one TCR beta chain. The antigen this receptor binds is unknown. No much larger clone is present one base from it, and per-base qualities are unavailable. The library was obtained by PCR. The data were produced on an Illumina HiSeq 2500. TCR library preparation used molecular barcoding, with unique molecular identifiers applied to normalize quantification of the TCRbeta repertoire. In-frame beta chains were kept once TCRdb had trimmed the public reads at Q25 with fastp and called clones with MiXCR. Identical CDR3 protein sequences are pooled into one entry, listed with their most common genes and DNA. The sample table contains roughly 610,000 distinct CDR3 sequences; only one count was recorded for under 12% of them. The biggest ten clones account for 3.5% to 5% of the sample. The data belong to a study of T-cell reconstitution after alpha-beta-depleted transplantation in children (TCRdb year 2016). Regarding the research as a whole: The study quantitatively tracked T-cell immune reconstitution after TCRalphabeta/CD19-depleted allogeneic hematopoietic cell transplantation in children using TCR repertoire profiling.

There are 16 amino acids in the CDR3, from cysteine to phenylalanine inclusive. Only the CDR3 part of the read is kept: 48 bases, read in frame from the first base. The germline V and J ends show losses of 4 bases and 4 bases respectively, and no gene match explains 8 bases of the junction. CDR1 and CDR2, looked up from the germline V gene (reference sequence), are MNHEY and SMNVEV. Rearrangement joined TRBV27 to TRBJ2-5; TRBD2 matches 11 bases in the middle. The clonotype comes from a human donor who donated a stem cell graft to a child with acute myeloid leukemia. Sequenced material: PBMCs from the stem cell graft donor, taken from the stem cell graft. The CDR3 reads as follows: CASSSSPGLAGETQYF. The nucleotide sequence is given as TGTGCCAGCAGTTCTAGTCCCGGACTAGCGGGAGAGACCCAGTACTTC.